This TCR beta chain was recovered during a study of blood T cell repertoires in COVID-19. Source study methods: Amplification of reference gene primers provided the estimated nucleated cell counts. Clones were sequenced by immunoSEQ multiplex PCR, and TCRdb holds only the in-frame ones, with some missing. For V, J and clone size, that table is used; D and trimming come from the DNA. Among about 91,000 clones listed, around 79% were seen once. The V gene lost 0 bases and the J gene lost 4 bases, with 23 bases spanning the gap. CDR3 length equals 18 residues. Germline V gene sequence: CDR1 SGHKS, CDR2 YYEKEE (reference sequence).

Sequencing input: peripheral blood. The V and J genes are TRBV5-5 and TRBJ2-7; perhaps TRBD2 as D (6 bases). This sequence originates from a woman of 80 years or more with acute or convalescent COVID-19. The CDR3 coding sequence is TGTGCCAGCAGCTTGGGGGGCGCGGCGAGTGGAGGGTTTTACGAGCAGTACTTC. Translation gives CASSLGGAASGGFYEQYF.